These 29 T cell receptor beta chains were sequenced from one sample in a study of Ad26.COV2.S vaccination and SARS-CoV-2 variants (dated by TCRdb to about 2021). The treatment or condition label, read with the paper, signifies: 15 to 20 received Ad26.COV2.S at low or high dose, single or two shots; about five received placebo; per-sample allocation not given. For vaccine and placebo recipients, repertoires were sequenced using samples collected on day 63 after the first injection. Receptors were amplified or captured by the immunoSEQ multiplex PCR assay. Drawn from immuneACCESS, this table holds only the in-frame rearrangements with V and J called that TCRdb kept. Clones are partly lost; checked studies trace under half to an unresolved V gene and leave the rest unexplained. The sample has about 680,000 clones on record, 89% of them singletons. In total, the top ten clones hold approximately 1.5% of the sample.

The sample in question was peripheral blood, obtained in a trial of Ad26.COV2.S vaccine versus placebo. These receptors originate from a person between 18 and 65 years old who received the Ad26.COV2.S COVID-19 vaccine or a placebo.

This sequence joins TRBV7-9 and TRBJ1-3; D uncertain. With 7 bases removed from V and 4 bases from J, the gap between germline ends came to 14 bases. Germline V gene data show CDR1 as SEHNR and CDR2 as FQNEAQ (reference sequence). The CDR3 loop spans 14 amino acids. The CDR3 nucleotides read TGTGCCAGCACAGAGGGCCTGAACGGAAACACCATATATTTT. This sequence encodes CASTEGLNGNTIYF.

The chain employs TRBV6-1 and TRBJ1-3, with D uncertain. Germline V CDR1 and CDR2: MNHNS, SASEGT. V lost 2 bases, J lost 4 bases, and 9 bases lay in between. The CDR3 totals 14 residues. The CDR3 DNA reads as TGTGCCAGCAGTGAACCTGGGTCCGGAAACACCATATATTTT. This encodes CASSEPGSGNTIYF.

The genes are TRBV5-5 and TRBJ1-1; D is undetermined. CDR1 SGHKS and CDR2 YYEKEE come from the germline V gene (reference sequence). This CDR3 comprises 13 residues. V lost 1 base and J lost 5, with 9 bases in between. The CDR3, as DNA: TGTGCCAGCAGCTTGTATCGTGGGACTGAAGCTTTCTTT. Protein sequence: CASSLYRGTEAFF.

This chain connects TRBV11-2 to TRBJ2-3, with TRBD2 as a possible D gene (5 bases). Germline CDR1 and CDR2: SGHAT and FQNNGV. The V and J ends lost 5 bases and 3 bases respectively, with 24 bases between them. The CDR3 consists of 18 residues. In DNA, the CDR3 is TGTGCCAGCAGCCCAAACCCCAAACTAGAATATCAGACAGATACGCAGTATTTT. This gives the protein CASSPNPKLEYQTDTQYF.

CDR3 region: CASKIGGTYEQYF. The CDR3 nucleotides are TGTGCCAGCAAGATCGGGGGCACCTACGAGCAGTACTTC. The chain recombines TRBV6-5 with TRBJ2-7; the D call may be TRBD1 or TRBD2 (6 bases each). The germline V and J ends were trimmed by 7 bases and 2 bases, with 12 bases remaining between them. Germline lookup yields CDR1 MNHEY and CDR2 SVGAGI. This CDR3 contains 13 residues.

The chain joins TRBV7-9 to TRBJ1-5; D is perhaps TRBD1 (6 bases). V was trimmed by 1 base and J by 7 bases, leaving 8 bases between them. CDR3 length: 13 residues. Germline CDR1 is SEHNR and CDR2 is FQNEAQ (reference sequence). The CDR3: CASSLGQAQPQHF. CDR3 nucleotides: TGTGCCAGCAGCTTAGGACAGGCCCAGCCCCAGCATTTT.

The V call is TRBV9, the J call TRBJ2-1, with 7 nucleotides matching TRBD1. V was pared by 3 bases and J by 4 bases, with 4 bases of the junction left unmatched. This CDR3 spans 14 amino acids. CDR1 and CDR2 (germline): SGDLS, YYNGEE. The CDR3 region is CASSAGQTYNEQFF. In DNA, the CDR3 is TGTGCCAGCAGCGCGGGACAGACGTACAATGAGCAGTTCTTC. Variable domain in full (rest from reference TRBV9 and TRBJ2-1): DSGVTQTPKHLITATGQRVTLRCSPRSGDLSVYWYQQSLDQGLQFLIQYYNGEERAKGNILERFSAQQFPDLHSELNLSSLELGDSALYFCASSAGQTYNEQFFGPGTRLTVL.

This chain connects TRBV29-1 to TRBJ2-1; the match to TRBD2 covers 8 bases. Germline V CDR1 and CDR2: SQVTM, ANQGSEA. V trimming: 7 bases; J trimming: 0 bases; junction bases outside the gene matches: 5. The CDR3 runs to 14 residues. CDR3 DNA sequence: TGCAGCGCCGGACTAGCAGGCTCCTACAATGAGCAGTTCTTC. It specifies CSAGLAGSYNEQFF.

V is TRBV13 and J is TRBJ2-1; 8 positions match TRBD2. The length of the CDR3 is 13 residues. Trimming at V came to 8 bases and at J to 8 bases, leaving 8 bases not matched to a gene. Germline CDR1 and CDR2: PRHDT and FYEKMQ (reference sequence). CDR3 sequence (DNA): TGTGCCAGCGGCGGGAGGAGGGGGGATGAGCAGTTCTTC. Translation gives CASGGRRGDEQFF.

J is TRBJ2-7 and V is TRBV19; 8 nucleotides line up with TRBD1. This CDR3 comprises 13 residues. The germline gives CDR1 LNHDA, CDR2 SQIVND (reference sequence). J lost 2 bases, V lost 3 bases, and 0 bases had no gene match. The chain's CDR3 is CASSMGQAYEQYF. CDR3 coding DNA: TGTGCCAGTAGTATGGGACAGGCCTACGAGCAGTACTTC. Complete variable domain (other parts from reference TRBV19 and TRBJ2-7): DGGITQSPKYLFRKEGQNVTLSCEQNLNHDAMYWYRQDPGQGLRLIYYSQIVNDFQKGDIAEGYSVSREKKESFPLTVTSAQKNPTAFYLCASSMGQAYEQYFGPGTRLTVT.

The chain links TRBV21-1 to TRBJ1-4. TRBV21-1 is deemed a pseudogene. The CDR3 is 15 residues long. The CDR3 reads CASSKTPGNNEKLFF. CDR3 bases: TGTGCCAGCAGCAAAACCCCGGGGAATAATGAAAAACTGTTTTTT.

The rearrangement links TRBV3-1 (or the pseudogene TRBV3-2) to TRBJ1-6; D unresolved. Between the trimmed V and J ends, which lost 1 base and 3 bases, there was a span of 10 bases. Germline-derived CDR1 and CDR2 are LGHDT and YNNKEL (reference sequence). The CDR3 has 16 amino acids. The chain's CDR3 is CASSQGRNFYNSPLHF. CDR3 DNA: TGTGCCAGCAGCCAAGGCAGAAACTTCTATAATTCACCCCTCCACTTT.

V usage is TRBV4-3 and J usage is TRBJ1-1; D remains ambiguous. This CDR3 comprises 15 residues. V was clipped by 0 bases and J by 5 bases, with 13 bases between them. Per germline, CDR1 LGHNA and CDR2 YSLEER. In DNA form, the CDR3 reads TGCGCCAGCAGCCAAGACCGGACCCTGGGTACTGAAGCTTTCTTT. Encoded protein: CASSQDRTLGTEAFF.

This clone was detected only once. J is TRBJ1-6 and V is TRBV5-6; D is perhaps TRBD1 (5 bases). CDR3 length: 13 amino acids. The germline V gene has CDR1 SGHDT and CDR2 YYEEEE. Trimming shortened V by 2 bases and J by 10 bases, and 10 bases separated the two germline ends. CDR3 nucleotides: TGTGCCAGCAGCTTCAGGGTACCCTCACCCCTCCACTTT. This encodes CASSFRVPSPLHF.

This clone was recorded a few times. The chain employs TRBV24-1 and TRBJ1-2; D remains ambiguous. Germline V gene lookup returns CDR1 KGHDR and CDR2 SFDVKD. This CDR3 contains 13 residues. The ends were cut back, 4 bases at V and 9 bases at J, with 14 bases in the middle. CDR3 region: CATSDPSTLRYTF. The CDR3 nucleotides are TGTGCCACCAGTGACCCATCAACATTGCGCTACACCTTC.

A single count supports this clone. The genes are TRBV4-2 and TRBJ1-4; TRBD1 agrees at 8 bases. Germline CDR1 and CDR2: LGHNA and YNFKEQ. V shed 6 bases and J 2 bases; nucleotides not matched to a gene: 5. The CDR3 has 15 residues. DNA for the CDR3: TGTGCCAGCAGGGGACAGGCTGGGACTAATGAAAAACTGTTTTTT. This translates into CASRGQAGTNEKLFF.

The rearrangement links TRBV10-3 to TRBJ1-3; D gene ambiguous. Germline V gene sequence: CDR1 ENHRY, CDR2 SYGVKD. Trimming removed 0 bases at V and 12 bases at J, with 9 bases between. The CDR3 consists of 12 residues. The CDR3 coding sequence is TGTGCCATCAGTGAGTCGAGCCGAGGCATATATTTT. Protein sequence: CAISESSRGIYF.

The CDR3 protein is CASSPWASHQPQHF. The DNA for the CDR3 is TGTGCCAGCAGTCCTTGGGCAAGCCATCAGCCCCAGCATTTT. This chain uses TRBV27 with TRBJ1-5; D is ambiguous. The V gene's germline CDR1 is MNHEY and CDR2 SMNVEV (reference sequence). V gave up 5 bases and J gave up 5 bases, with 13 bases separating them. This CDR3 is 14 amino acids long.

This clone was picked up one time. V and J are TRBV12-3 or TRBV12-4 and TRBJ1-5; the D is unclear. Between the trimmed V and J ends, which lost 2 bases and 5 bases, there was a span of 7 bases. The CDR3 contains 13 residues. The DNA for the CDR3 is TGTGCCAGCAGTTTATCGGCGGATCAGCCCCAGCATTTT. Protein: CASSLSADQPQHF.

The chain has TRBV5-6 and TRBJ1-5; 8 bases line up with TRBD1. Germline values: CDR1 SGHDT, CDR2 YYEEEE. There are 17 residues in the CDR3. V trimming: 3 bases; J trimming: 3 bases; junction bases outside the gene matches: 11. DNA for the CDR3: TGTGCCAGCAGCTGGGGGGGGCAGGGGGCGCCCAATCAGCCCCAGCATTTT. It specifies CASSWGGQGAPNQPQHF.

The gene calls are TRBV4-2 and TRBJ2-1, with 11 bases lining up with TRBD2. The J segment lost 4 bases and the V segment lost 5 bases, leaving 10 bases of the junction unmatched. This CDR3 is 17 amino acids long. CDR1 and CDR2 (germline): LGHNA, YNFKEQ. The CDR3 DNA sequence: TGTGCCAGCAGCACCCAAGGTGGGACTAGCGGATACAATGAGCAGTTCTTC. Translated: CASSTQGGTSGYNEQFF.

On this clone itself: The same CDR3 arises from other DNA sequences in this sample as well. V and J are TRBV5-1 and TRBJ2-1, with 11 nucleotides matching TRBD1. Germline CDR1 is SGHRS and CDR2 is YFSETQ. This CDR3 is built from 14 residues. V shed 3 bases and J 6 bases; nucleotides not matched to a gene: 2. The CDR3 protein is CASSSGTGGNEQFF. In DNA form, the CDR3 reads TGCGCCAGCAGCTCCGGGACAGGGGGCAATGAGCAGTTCTTC.

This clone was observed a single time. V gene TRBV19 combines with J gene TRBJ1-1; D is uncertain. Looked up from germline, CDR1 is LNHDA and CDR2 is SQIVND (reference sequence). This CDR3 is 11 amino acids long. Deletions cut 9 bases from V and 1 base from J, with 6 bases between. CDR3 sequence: CARKPNTEAFF. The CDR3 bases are TGTGCCAGAAAACCGAACACTGAAGCTTTCTTT.

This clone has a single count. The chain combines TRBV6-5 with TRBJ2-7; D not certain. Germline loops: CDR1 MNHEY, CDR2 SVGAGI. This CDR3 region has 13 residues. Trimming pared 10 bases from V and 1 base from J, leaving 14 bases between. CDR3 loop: CATRPGFSYEQYF. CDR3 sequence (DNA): TGTGCCACCCGCCCTGGATTTTCCTACGAGCAGTACTTC.

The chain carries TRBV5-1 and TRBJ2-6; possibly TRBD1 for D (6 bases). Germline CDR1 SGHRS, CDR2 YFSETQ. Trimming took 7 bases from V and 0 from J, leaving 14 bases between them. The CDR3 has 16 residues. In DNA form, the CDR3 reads TGCGCCAGCGGCCCTGGGGGCGGCTCTGGGGCCAACGTCCTGACTTTC. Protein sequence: CASGPGGGSGANVLTF.

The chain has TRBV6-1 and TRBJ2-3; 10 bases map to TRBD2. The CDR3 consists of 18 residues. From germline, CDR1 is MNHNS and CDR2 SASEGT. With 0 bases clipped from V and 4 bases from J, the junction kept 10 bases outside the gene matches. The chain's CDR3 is CASSEASGRLVVPDTQYF. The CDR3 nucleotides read TGTGCCAGCAGTGAAGCTAGCGGGAGGCTTGTGGTCCCAGATACGCAGTATTTT.

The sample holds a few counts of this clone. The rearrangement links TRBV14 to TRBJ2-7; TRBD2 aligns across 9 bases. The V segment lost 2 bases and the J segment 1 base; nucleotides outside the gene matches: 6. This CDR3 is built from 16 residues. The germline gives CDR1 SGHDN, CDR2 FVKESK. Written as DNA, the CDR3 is TGTGCCAGCAGCCAATGGGCGCTAGCGGGGTCCTACGAGCAGTACTTC. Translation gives CASSQWALAGSYEQYF.

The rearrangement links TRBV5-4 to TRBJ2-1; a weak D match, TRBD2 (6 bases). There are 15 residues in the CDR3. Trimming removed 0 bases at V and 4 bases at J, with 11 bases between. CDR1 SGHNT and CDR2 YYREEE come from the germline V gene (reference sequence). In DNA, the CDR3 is TGTGCCAGCAGCTTGGCCCCGGGGGAATACAATGAGCAGTTCTTC. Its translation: CASSLAPGEYNEQFF.

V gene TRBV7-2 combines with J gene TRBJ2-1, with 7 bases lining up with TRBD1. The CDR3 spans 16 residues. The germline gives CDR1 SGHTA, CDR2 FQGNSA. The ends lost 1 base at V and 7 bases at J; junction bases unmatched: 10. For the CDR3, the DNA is TGTGCCAGCAGCTTAGAGGGGGCCCGGGGTTATAATGAGCAGTTCTTC. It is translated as CASSLEGARGYNEQFF.